Shown below are 14 T cell receptor beta chains from a single sample sequenced in a study of blood T cell repertoires in COVID-19. Libraries were prepared by immunoSEQ multiplex PCR; TCRdb keeps only in-frame clonotypes and omits some of them. This sample carries roughly 570,000 clones, about 88% of them seen once, and the ten largest clones take roughly 7.4%. Sequenced sample: peripheral blood. Source of these receptors: a woman between 50 and 59 years old with COVID-19, enrolled during active disease.

This chain joins TRBV7-7 and TRBJ2-3, with D uncertain. Looked up from germline, CDR1 is SSHAT and CDR2 is FNYEAQ (reference sequence). This CDR3 has 13 amino acids. The V end lost 1 base, the J end lost 3 bases, and 5 bases lay between the germline ends. CDR3: CASSLGETDTQYF. DNA for the CDR3: TGTGCCAGCAGCTTAGGAGAGACAGATACGCAGTATTTT.

The V call is TRBV12-3 or TRBV12-4, the J call TRBJ1-4; TRBD1 agrees at 8 bases. J gave up 6 bases and V 6 bases, and 3 bases lay outside the gene matches. The CDR3 extends over 13 amino acids. The CDR3 is CASSLDRDEKLFF. CDR3 coding DNA: TGTGCCAGCAGCTTGGACAGGGATGAAAAACTGTTTTTT.

V and J are TRBV3-1 (or the pseudogene TRBV3-2) and TRBJ1-2; D is possibly TRBD1 (5 bases). The germline V gene has CDR1 LGHDT and CDR2 YNNKEL (reference sequence). The CDR3 length is 16 residues. Deletions cut 1 base from V and 4 bases from J, with 16 bases between. CDR3 sequence reads: CASSQVSGRVPYGYTF. For the CDR3, the DNA is TGTGCCAGCAGCCAAGTCTCAGGGAGGGTTCCCTATGGCTACACCTTC.

CDR3 amino acids: CAITSDLQGQTEAFF. CDR3 DNA sequence: TGTGCCATCACCTCAGACCTACAGGGTCAAACTGAAGCTTTCTTT. V and J are TRBV10-3 and TRBJ1-1; TRBD1 might be the D (6 bases). The germline gives CDR1 ENHRY, CDR2 SYGVKD. This CDR3 has 15 amino acids. V was clipped by 7 bases and J by 5 bases, with 20 bases between them.

The chain employs TRBV2 and TRBJ1-2; 7 bases align to TRBD1. CDR3 size: 14 residues. Germline lookup yields CDR1 SNHLY and CDR2 FYNNEI. The junction had 5 bases not matched to a gene; V was cut back by 5 bases and J by 2 bases. CDR3 in DNA: TGTGCCAGCAGTATACAGGGGTCGAACTATGGCTACACCTTC. Its translation: CASSIQGSNYGYTF.

This rearrangement joins TRBV29-1 to TRBJ1-1, with 11 bases lining up with TRBD1. V shed 5 bases, J shed 11 bases, and the junction held 13 bases outside the gene matches. Per the germline V gene, CDR1 is SQVTM and CDR2 is ANQGSEA. The CDR3 is made up of 14 amino acids. The CDR3 DNA follows: TGCAGCGTTCGGTCCACGGGACAGGGGGAAAGGGCTTTCTTT. It encodes CSVRSTGQGERAFF.

The gene calls are TRBV19 and TRBJ2-3; 8 positions agree with TRBD2. Germline lookup yields CDR1 LNHDA and CDR2 SQIVND (reference sequence). This CDR3 is 15 amino acids long. J was trimmed by 4 bases and V by 5 bases; bases with no gene match: 8. The CDR3 bases are TGTGCCAGTAGTTCTCAGCGGGGGCGGGCAGATACGCAGTATTTT. Translating it yields CASSSQRGRADTQYF.

This clone was detected only a few times. V and J are TRBV18 and TRBJ1-1, with D unclear. The CDR3 length is 14 residues. The germline V gene has CDR1 KGHSH and CDR2 LQKENI. V shed 3 bases and J shed 5 bases, with 13 bases lying between them. The CDR3, as DNA: TGTGCCAGCTCACCGACGAGAGAGAGGACTGAAGCTTTCTTT. This sequence encodes CASSPTRERTEAFF.

The gene calls are TRBV6-5 and TRBJ1-1; D ambiguous. Germline V gene data show CDR1 as MNHEY and CDR2 as SVGAGI. V was pared by 10 bases and J by 5 bases, with 14 bases between. The CDR3 contains 12 residues. CDR3 loop: CATKAARTEAFF. The CDR3 coding sequence is TGTGCCACCAAAGCGGCGAGAACTGAAGCTTTCTTT.

V is TRBV6-6 and J is TRBJ1-5, with a tentative D call TRBD1 (6 bases). V lost 4 bases and J 3 bases, leaving 13 bases between the germline ends. The CDR3 has 15 residues. The V gene's germline CDR1 is MNHNY and CDR2 SVGAGI (reference sequence). CDR3 residues: CASSSGQFSNQPQHF. DNA for the CDR3: TGTGCCAGCAGTTCCGGACAGTTTTCCAATCAGCCCCAGCATTTT.

This chain connects TRBV5-1 to TRBJ2-7; perhaps TRBD1 as D (6 bases). The ends were cut back, 3 bases at V and 1 base at J, with 14 bases in the middle. Per germline, CDR1 SGHRS and CDR2 YFSETQ. The CDR3 has 15 amino acids. The CDR3 here is CASSSDSFRSYEQYF. In nucleotides, the CDR3 is TGCGCCAGCAGCTCGGACAGTTTTAGATCCTACGAGCAGTACTTC.

This clone is a singleton in its sample. The V gene is TRBV7-6, the J gene TRBJ2-7, with 9 bases fitting TRBD1. V lost 3 bases, J lost 5 bases, and 11 bases stayed unmatched. From germline, CDR1 is SGHVS and CDR2 FNYEAQ. This CDR3 spans 16 amino acids. The CDR3 spells CASSFSPGTGSHEQYF. The CDR3 nucleotides read TGTGCCAGCAGCTTTAGTCCCGGGACAGGGTCCCACGAGCAGTACTTC.

The DNA of the CDR3 is TGTGCCAGCAGCTTCCCAGGGACCGGGGAGCTGTTTTTT. Translated, it gives CASSFPGTGELFF. The chain combines TRBV11-3 with TRBJ2-2; TRBD1 might be the D (5 bases). Germline V gene lookup returns CDR1 SGHNT and CDR2 YENEEA. V was cut by 3 bases and J by 5 bases, with 7 bases left in between. The CDR3 is made up of 13 amino acids.

This clone was detected a few times. The chain has TRBV24-1 and TRBJ1-2; TRBD1 matches at 9 bases. The CDR3 covers 14 residues. V lost 5 bases, J lost 6 bases, and 6 bases stayed unmatched. Germline V gives CDR1 KGHDR, CDR2 SFDVKD. In nucleotides, the CDR3 is TGTGCCACCAGTGGGCCGGACAGGGGAAATGGCTACACCTTC. Its translation is CATSGPDRGNGYTF.